Shown below are 20 T cell receptor beta chains from a single sample sequenced in a study of shared clonotypes between healthy human individuals. The protocol was immunoSEQ multiplex PCR, while the TCRdb copy is restricted to in-frame clones and leaves out a portion. The sample has roughly 1.5 million clones; roughly 98% are singletons. Sample: naive CD4+ T cells sorted from blood. This sample's subset: CD45RA+ positively selected. Source of these receptors: a young man in good health.

This clone was recorded a few times. The V and J genes are TRBV2 and TRBJ1-4, with a possible D match to TRBD1 (5 bases). Trimming shortened V by 6 bases and J by 6 bases, and 14 bases separated the two germline ends. Looked up from germline, CDR1 is SNHLY and CDR2 is FYNNEI. The CDR3 has 14 residues. CDR3 DNA sequence: TGTGCCAGCAGGGGCCCAGGGATTGATGAAAAACTGTTTTTT. Translation gives CASRGPGIDEKLFF.

The chain combines TRBV7-9 with TRBJ2-5; D unclear. V dropped 5 bases and J dropped 1 base, with 17 bases sitting between them. The CDR3 contains 16 residues. Germline V CDR1 and CDR2: SEHNR, FQNEAQ (reference sequence). The CDR3 spells CASSPRNPGVQETQYF. The CDR3, as DNA: TGTGCCAGCAGCCCCCGAAACCCTGGAGTCCAAGAGACCCAGTACTTC.

The chain combines TRBV7-9 with TRBJ1-3; 9 nucleotides agree with TRBD1. The CDR3 is made up of 14 amino acids. V was clipped by 8 bases and J by 5 bases; unmatched bases: 7. Germline CDR1 reads SEHNR; CDR2 reads FQNEAQ (reference sequence). The CDR3 sequence: CASGTGQGRNTIYF. CDR3 bases: TGTGCCAGCGGTACGGGACAGGGTAGAAACACCATATATTTT.

The chain employs TRBV7-8 and TRBJ2-5, with no clear D. The length of the CDR3 is 12 residues. Trimming pared 3 bases from V and 7 bases from J, leaving 9 bases between. CDR1 SGHVS and CDR2 FQNEAQ come from the germline V gene. CDR3 coding DNA: TGTGCCAGCAGCTTCGAGATGGCGACCCAGTACTTC. It codes for CASSFEMATQYF.

The chain employs TRBV30 and TRBJ1-3; tentative D call: TRBD1 (5 bases). V gave up 3 bases and J gave up 3 bases, with 12 bases separating them. This CDR3 is built from 14 residues. Germline CDR1 is GTSNPN and CDR2 is SVGIG (reference sequence). The CDR3 region is CAWRGVGYGNTIYF. The CDR3 nucleotides are TGTGCCTGGAGGGGGGTAGGGTATGGAAACACCATATATTTT. The full variable domain, completed using reference TRBV30 and TRBJ1-3, is SQTIHQWPATLVQPVGSPLSLECTVEGTSNPNLYWYRQAAGRGLQLLFYSVGIGQISSEVPQNLSASRPQDRQFILSSKKLLLSDSGFYLCAWRGVGYGNTIYFGEGSWLTVV.

The chain recombines TRBV25-1 with TRBJ2-5; 7 positions match TRBD2. Germline-derived CDR1 and CDR2 are MGHDK and SYGVNS. Trimming at V came to 6 bases and at J to 3 bases, leaving 13 bases not matched to a gene. This CDR3 spans 16 amino acids. In DNA, the CDR3 is TGTGCCAGCAGCCTTCGGGGGGAGAGGGGAGAAGAGACCCAGTACTTC. Translation gives CASSLRGERGEETQYF.

The count of this clone is one. The rearrangement links TRBV21-1 to TRBJ1-4; the table's D call TRBD1 went unverified against the DNA. TRBV21-1 is classified as a pseudogene. This CDR3 spans 16 amino acids. The CDR3 DNA sequence: TGTGCCAGCATCCCCAGGCGCCGGTCAACTAATGAAAAACTGTTTTTT. It specifies CASIPRRRSTNEKLFF.

J is TRBJ2-1 and V is TRBV9, with a possible D match to TRBD2 (6 bases). Germline V gene lookup returns CDR1 SGDLS and CDR2 YYNGEE. The CDR3 sequence is 13 residues long. The V end lost 3 bases, the J end lost 8 bases, and 12 bases lay between the germline ends. CDR3 sequence (DNA): TGTGCCAGCAGCGCGGCTAGGGAGGATGAGCAGTTCTTC. Its translation: CASSAAREDEQFF.

V and J are TRBV5-1 and TRBJ1-2; D gene unclear. The germline gives CDR1 SGHRS, CDR2 YFSETQ. V lost 4 bases to trimming and J lost 2 bases, with 9 bases between them. The length of the CDR3 is 13 residues. In DNA, the CDR3 is TGCGCCAGCAGCCCGGACTGGAACTATGGCTACACCTTC. Translated: CASSPDWNYGYTF.

The V call is TRBV5-1, the J call TRBJ1-1; 9 nucleotides line up with TRBD1. The ends lost 4 bases at V and 1 base at J; junction bases unmatched: 5. The germline CDR1 and CDR2 sequences are SGHRS and YFSETQ. This CDR3 comprises 15 residues. For the CDR3, the DNA is TGCGCCAGCAGCAGGGTGGACAGGGGGAACACTGAAGCTTTCTTT. Amino acid sequence: CASSRVDRGNTEAFF.

On this clone itself: A much larger clone differs from this one at a single base, so this may be a read error. V and J are TRBV11-2 and TRBJ1-1; no clear D. In germline, CDR1 is SGHAT, CDR2 FQNNGV. The CDR3 runs to 11 residues. Trimming cost V 6 bases and J 0 bases, with 2 bases left between them. CDR3 nucleotide sequence: TGTGCCAGCAGGTTGAACACTGAAGCTTTCTTT. Translated, it gives CASRLNTEAFF.

This sequence joins TRBV5-1 and TRBJ2-2, with 10 nucleotides matching TRBD2. The CDR3 is 17 amino acids. J gave up 7 bases and V 4 bases, and 13 bases lay outside the gene matches. The germline gives CDR1 SGHRS, CDR2 YFSETQ. The CDR3 DNA reads TGCGCCAGCAGCATAAACCCTCTAGCGGGAGCAGACGGGGAGCTGTTTTTT. Translation: CASSINPLAGADGELFF. Full variable domain (rest looked up from reference TRBV5-1 and TRBJ2-2): KAGVTQTPRYLIKTRGQQVTLSCSPISGHRSVSWYQQTPGQGLQFLFEYFSETQRNKGNFPGRFSGRQFSNSRSEMNVSTLELGDSALYLCASSINPLAGADGELFFGEGSRLTVL.

The V and J genes are TRBV11-2 and TRBJ1-2, with D tentatively TRBD1 (5 bases). Germline CDR1 and CDR2: SGHAT and FQNNGV. The CDR3 runs 18 residues. The V gene lost 0 bases and the J gene lost 3 bases, with 20 bases spanning the gap. CDR3 coding DNA: TGTGCCAGCAGCTTAGATGGTGTCAGGGCTTCCTGGGACTATGGCTACACCTTC. Amino acids: CASSLDGVRASWDYGYTF. The whole variable domain, remainder taken from reference TRBV11-2 and TRBJ1-2, is EAGVAQSPRYKIIEKRQSVAFWCNPISGHATLYWYQQILGQGPKLLIQFQNNGVVDDSQLPKDRFSAERLKGVDSTLKIQPAKLEDSAVYLCASSLDGVRASWDYGYTFGSGTRLTVV.

The V gene is TRBV19, the J gene TRBJ2-3; D unclear. The germline CDR1 and CDR2 sequences are LNHDA and SQIVND (reference sequence). The CDR3 runs to 13 residues. V dropped 2 bases and J dropped 0 bases, with 3 bases sitting between them. As DNA, the CDR3 is TGTGCCAGTAGTATAAAGAGCACAGATACGCAGTATTTT. Protein sequence: CASSIKSTDTQYF.

This rearrangement joins TRBV19 to TRBJ1-2, with 8 bases identical to TRBD1. CDR1 is LNHDA, CDR2 SQIVND, per germline (reference sequence). This CDR3 has 14 amino acids. The trim removed 7 bases at V and 1 base at J, leaving 5 bases unmatched. CDR3 coding DNA: TGTGCCAGTAACCAGGGGGCCCATAACTATGGCTACACCTTC. This sequence encodes CASNQGAHNYGYTF.

The chain is built from TRBV19 and TRBJ2-1, with 7 bases aligning to TRBD1. V gave up 5 bases and J gave up 9 bases; unmatched junction bases: 10. The CDR3 is made up of 14 amino acids. Per the germline V gene, CDR1 is LNHDA and CDR2 is SQIVND (reference sequence). CDR3 sequence: CASSPGQVYGEQFF. The DNA for the CDR3 is TGTGCCAGTAGTCCCGGACAGGTGTACGGTGAGCAGTTCTTC. Together with reference TRBV19 and TRBJ2-1, the CDR3 gives the full variable domain: DGGITQSPKYLFRKEGQNVTLSCEQNLNHDAMYWYRQDPGQGLRLIYYSQIVNDFQKGDIAEGYSVSREKKESFPLTVTSAQKNPTAFYLCASSPGQVYGEQFFGPGTRLTVL.

This chain joins TRBV5-4 and TRBJ2-3, with D uncertain. Germline V gives CDR1 SGHNT, CDR2 YYREEE (reference sequence). This CDR3 has 13 residues. V was shortened by 1 base and J by 3 bases, with 6 bases between the two germline ends. The CDR3 is CASSLYGTDTQYF. The CDR3, as DNA: TGTGCCAGCAGCTTGTACGGGACAGATACGCAGTATTTT.

This sequence joins TRBV11-2 and TRBJ1-1, with 7 bases fitting TRBD1. Germline V lookup: CDR1 SGHAT, CDR2 FQNNGV. The CDR3 runs 12 residues. V was clipped by 3 bases and J by 6 bases; unmatched bases: 1. CDR3 sequence reads: CASSLGTAEAFF. The CDR3 bases are TGTGCCAGCAGCTTGGGGACAGCTGAAGCTTTCTTT.

The V call is TRBV11-2, the J call TRBJ2-3; TRBD1 matches at 10 bases. Trimming at V came to 9 bases and at J to 1 base, leaving 1 base not matched to a gene. The CDR3 length is 13 residues. Per germline, CDR1 SGHAT and CDR2 FQNNGV. The CDR3 DNA reads as TGTGCCAGTGGGACAGGGGGCACAGATACGCAGTATTTT. Amino acid sequence: CASGTGGTDTQYF.

V usage is TRBV5-5 and J usage is TRBJ2-3; D gene unclear. Germline V gene data show CDR1 as SGHKS and CDR2 as YYEKEE (reference sequence). Trimming removed 1 base at V and 1 base at J, with 7 bases between. The CDR3 loop spans 14 amino acids. CDR3 residues: CASSLYEGTDTQYF. In DNA form, the CDR3 reads TGTGCCAGCAGCTTGTATGAGGGCACAGATACGCAGTATTTT.